This is a list of T cell receptor beta chains from one sample in a study of blood T cell repertoires in COVID-19. Produced via immunoSEQ multiplex PCR; TCRdb's table is partial and in-frame only. This sample has some 380,000 clones, with over 75% found just once. Sequencing was carried out using PBMCs or T cells enriched from blood (not recorded which). Receptors originate from a woman in her forties with acute COVID-19. The conserved cysteine and the conserved F or W are not part of the CDR3 here. Fields, in order: CDR3 length, J gene, V gene, CDR3 protein.

>12|TRBJ1-1|TRBV4-1
ASSQGRMNTEAF
>13|TRBJ2-2|TRBV12-5
ASGLVGHLTGELF
>10|TRBJ1-6|TRBV6-5
ASQGNNSPLH
>12|TRBJ1-5|TRBV2
ASSVEQGAQPQH
>12|TRBJ1-3|TRBV19
ASSMEFPGNTIY
>13|TRBJ1-1|TRBV2
ASSLRQGLWGEAF
>13|TRBJ2-4|TRBV4-1
ASSHGHLAKNIQY
>12|TRBJ1-5|TRBV19
ASSISAGNQPQH
>14|TRBJ1-2|TRBV24-1
ATSERDRLSGGGYT
>14|TRBJ2-5|TRBV5-4
ASSLAGGGPQETQY
>12|TRBJ2-3|TRBV30
ACTRDRGTDTQY
>13|TRBJ1-4|TRBV30
AWSRDRGNYGKLF
>16|TRBJ2-7|TRBV4-1
ASSQGLTRGSNPYEQY
>15|TRBJ1-1|TRBV27
ASSLSIFSGRIGEAF
>13|TRBJ2-7|TRBV5-1
ASSVRGLNSYEQY
>10|TRBJ2-5|TRBV4-1
ASSQDLETQY
>12|TRBJ2-3|TRBV14
ASKRTGSTDTQY